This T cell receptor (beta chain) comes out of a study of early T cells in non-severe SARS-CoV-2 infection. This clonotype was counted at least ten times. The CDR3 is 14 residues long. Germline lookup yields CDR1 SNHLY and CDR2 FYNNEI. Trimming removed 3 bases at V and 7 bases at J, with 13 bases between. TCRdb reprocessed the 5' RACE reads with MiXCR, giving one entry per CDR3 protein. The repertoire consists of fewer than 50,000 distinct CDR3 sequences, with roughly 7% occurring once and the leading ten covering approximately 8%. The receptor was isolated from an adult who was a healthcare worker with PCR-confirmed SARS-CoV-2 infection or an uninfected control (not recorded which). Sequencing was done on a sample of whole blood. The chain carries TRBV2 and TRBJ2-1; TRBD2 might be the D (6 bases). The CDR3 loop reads CASSDDRLANEQFF. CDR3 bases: TGTGCCAGCAGTGATGATAGGCTAGCGAATGAGCAGTTCTTC.